This T cell receptor (beta chain) is drawn from a study of response to subunit inactivated influenza vaccine. V gave up 5 bases and J gave up 4 bases; unmatched junction bases: 8. The CDR3 is 16 residues long. Germline lookup yields CDR1 LGHNA and CDR2 YSLEER. Each CDR3 protein gets one entry after TCRdb re-called the RT-PCR reads with MiXCR. The table records roughly 670,000 distinct CDR3 sequences, around 15% of them present only once. This clonotype was counted only a few times. This TCR was recovered from a man between 50 and 59 years old who received an inactivated influenza vaccine. The rearrangement joins TRBV4-3 to TRBJ2-6; 7 nucleotides match TRBD1. The sample was PBMCs from blood, taken around 14 days before vaccination. The CDR3 sequence: CASSYRQGTGANVLTF. For the CDR3, the DNA is TGCGCCAGCAGCTACAGACAGGGAACAGGGGCCAACGTCCTGACTTTC.